This entry describes one TCR beta chain. Its antigen remains unknown. This PCR relied on a set of 60 Vbeta primers and 13 Jbeta primers. Data came from immunoSEQ multiplex PCR; TCRdb stores just in-frame clones and leaves some out. The sample includes approximately 110,000 clones. With 6 bases removed from V and 5 bases from J, the gap between germline ends came to 10 bases. CDR3 length equals 12 residues. Germline assignment: CDR1 MDHEN and CDR2 SYDVKM. The data originate from a study of cytomegalovirus exposure and HLA in healthy donors. Whole-study results and caveats: In a later analysis, V- and J-gene trimming of beta chains associated with a DCLRE1C missense variant, replicated independently. Earlier analysis looked at TCR beta V segments, and most were productive about 87% or about 30% of the time.

The TCR originated in a man younger than 35 in good health and CMV-seronegative. Sequenced: PBMCs. The chain employs TRBV28 and TRBJ1-1; no definite D call. CDR3: CASSPARTEAFF. Here the CDR3 DNA reads TGTGCCAGCAGCCCTGCGCGTACTGAAGCTTTCTTT.